This T cell receptor (beta chain) was recorded in a study of OX40 agonist ivuxolimab in advanced cancers. Study-level background: Ivuxolimab was a fully human IgG2 agonistic monoclonal antibody targeting the costimulatory receptor OX40 (CD134). Intravenous ivuxolimab was administered to patients every 2 weeks at six dose levels: 0.01, 0.1, 0.3, 1.5, 3 and 10 mg/kg. Of the 50 to 55 patients in dose escalation, about 20 had hepatocellular carcinoma, some 15 had melanoma, 9 had renal cell carcinoma and 9 had head and neck cancer. A male proportion of 82.7% and a mean age of approximately 58 years, ranging from about 23 to 90, were recorded for the dose-escalation cohort. Patients were allowed to have had prior anti-PD-1, anti-PD-L1 or anti-CTLA-4 therapy, and approximately 40% of the dose-escalation patients had been treated with checkpoint inhibitors. Partial responses occurred in three dose-escalation patients, of whom one had hepatocellular carcinoma and two had cutaneous melanoma. Peripheral TCRbeta sequencing aimed to test whether ivuxolimab altered TCR sequence diversity and caused clonal T-cell expansion. The monotherapy dose-escalation portion (N of about 57 patients) of the phase I ivuxolimab trial is reported in the paper. The full study reports these points: Low levels of normalized T-cell clonal expansion were also seen in some patients who did not respond. On average, CD8+ T cells showed more expanded clones than CD4+ T cells after ivuxolimab. At doses from 0.1 to 3.0 mg/kg, clonal expansion was seen in both CD4+ and CD8+ blood T cells between baseline and week 6. Antigen specificity was not determined for the clonally expanded peripheral T cells. Partial responders in the 0.1-3.0 mg/kg groups had among the lowest normalized peripheral clonal expansion, especially among CD8+ T cells.

To sequence the TCRbeta CDR3 region, genomic DNA was isolated from the sorted cells. The immunoSEQ Assay was used to sequence the TCRbeta CDR3 regions. TCRdb mirrors the immuneACCESS table, restricted to in-frame sequences. Some clones are absent from its copies; in checked studies, under half trace to an unresolved V gene, and the reason for the others is unknown. A total of about 29,000 clones appear in this sample, around nine tenths of them only once. The ten largest clones capture 8% to 9.5% of the sample. Looking up the germline V gene (reference sequence) yields CDR1 SGHAT and CDR2 FQDESV. V and J are trimmed by 1 base and 2 bases, and the gene matches miss 8 bases of the junction. The CDR3 covers 17 residues, taking in both the cysteine and the phenylalanine. Solely the CDR3 DNA is kept, with 51 bases framed from the first base. About this clone: Its antigen is still unknown. There are no base qualities to consult, and no much larger clone falls within one base.

The trial excluded patients who had a history of autoimmune disease or who were on systemic immunosuppression. Peripheral blood for TCR sequencing was collected from all dose cohorts at baseline, on cycle 4 day 1, and on cycle 7 day 1. Samples came from an open-label, multicenter, first-in-human phase I dose-escalation trial of ivuxolimab. The trial enrolled adults with locally advanced or metastatic head and neck squamous cell, hepatocellular, melanoma or renal cell carcinoma. Before TCR sequencing, CD4+ T cells and CD8+ T cells from peripheral blood were sorted into separate populations. This sequence was found in an adult with an advanced solid tumor such as melanoma, head and neck, liver or kidney cancer. Specimen: CD4+ or CD8+ T cells sorted from blood, collected in a trial of the OX40 agonist ivuxolimab. The chain was built from TRBV11-1 and TRBJ2-1; TRBD2 aligns with 7 central bases. DNA sequence: TGTGCCAGCAGCTTAGGTTGGTCTAGCGGACCCTACAATGAGCAGTTCTTC. This is translated as CASSLGWSSGPYNEQFF.